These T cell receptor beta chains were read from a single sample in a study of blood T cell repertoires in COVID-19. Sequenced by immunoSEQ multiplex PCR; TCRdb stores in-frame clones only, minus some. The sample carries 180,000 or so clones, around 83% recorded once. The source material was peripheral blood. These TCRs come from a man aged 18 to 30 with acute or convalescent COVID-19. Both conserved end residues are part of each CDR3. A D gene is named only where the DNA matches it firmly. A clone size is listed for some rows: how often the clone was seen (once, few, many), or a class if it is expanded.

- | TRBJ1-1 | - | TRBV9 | TGTGCCAGCAGCTCGGACATTCTGAACACTGAAGCTTTCTTT | CASSSDILNTEAFF
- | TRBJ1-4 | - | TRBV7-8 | TGTGCCAGCAGTTATACCAGGCTGGAAAATGAAAAACTGTTTTTT | CASSYTRLENEKLFF
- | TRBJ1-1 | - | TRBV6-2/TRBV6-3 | TGTGCCAGCAGTAGATTGAACAGGGATTGGGACACTGAAGCTTTCTTT | CASSRLNRDWDTEAFF
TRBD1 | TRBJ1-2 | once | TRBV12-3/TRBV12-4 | TGTGCCAGCAGTCCAGGGGGCGCCTATGGCTACACCTTC | CASSPGGAYGYTF
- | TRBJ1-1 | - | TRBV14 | TGTGCCAGCAGCCAAGATTTCGGGCAGGGTGACACTGAAGCTTTCTTT | CASSQDFGQGDTEAFF
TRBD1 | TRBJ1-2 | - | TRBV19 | TGTGCCAGTAGTAGGGACAGGGGTTGGTCCCACTATGGCTACACCTTC | CASSRDRGWSHYGYTF
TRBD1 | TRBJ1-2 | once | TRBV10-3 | TGTGCCATCAGTGTGGGACAGGGGGACTATGGCTACACCTTC | CAISVGQGDYGYTF
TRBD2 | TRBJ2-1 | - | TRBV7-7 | TGTGCCAGCAGCCCTCGGACTAGCGGCTACAATGAGCAGTTCTTC | CASSPRTSGYNEQFF
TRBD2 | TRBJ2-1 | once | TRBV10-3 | TGTGCCATCAGTGACCTAGGGACTAGCGGCAATGAGCAGTTCTTC | CAISDLGTSGNEQFF
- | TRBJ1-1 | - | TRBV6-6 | TGTGCCTTGGGTCCGGGGATCGGGACTGAAGCTTTCTTT | CALGPGIGTEAFF
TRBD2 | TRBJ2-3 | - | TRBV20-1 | TGCAGTGCAGCGGGGGGAGATACGCAGTATTTT | CSAAGGDTQYF
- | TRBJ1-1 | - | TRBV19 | TGTGCCAGTGAAGGGGGAAAAACTGAAGCTTTCTTT | CASEGGKTEAFF
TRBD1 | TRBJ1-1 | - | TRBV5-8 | TGTGCCAGCACCGTGAGAACGTGGGACAGGGGCACTGAAGCTTTCTTT | CASTVRTWDRGTEAFF
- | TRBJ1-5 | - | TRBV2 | TGTGCCAGCAGGGAAAACAGGAACAATCAGCCCCAGCATTTT | CASRENRNNQPQHF
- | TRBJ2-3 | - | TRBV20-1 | TGCAGTGCTAGTCCACTTCGCGGGGCCTCGGCAGGTACAGATACGCAGTATTTT | CSASPLRGASAGTDTQYF
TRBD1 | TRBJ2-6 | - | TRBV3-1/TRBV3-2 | TGTGCCAGCAGCCAAGGGACAGGGCACTCTGGGGCCAACGTCCTGACTTTC | CASSQGTGHSGANVLTF
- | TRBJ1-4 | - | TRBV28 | TGTGCCAGCAGTCAGGCGAGAGAAAAACTGTTTTTT | CASSQAREKLFF
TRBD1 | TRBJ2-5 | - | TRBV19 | TGTGCCAGTAGTCTCGGACAGGGACCTGAGACCCAGTACTTC | CASSLGQGPETQYF
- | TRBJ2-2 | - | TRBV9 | TGTGCCAGCAGCGTAGATGCGGGGCGGAACACCGGGGAGCTGTTTTTT | CASSVDAGRNTGELFF
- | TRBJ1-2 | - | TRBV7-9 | TGTGCCAGCAGCTTAGGGGACTTCTATGGCTACACCTTC | CASSLGDFYGYTF
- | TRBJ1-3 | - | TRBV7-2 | TGTGCCAGCAGCCTCCAGAACGGCGGCTCTGGAAACACCATATATTTT | CASSLQNGGSGNTIYF
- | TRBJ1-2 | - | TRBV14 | TGTGCCAGCAGCCAAGGGGGTAGGGGCTATGGCTACACCTTC | CASSQGGRGYGYTF
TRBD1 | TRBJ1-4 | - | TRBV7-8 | TGTGCCAGCAGCTTAGTAGGGGGACAGATGAAAAAACTGTTTTTT | CASSLVGGQMKKLFF
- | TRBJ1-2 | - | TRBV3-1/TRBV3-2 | TGTGCCAGCACCAAAGGGGGGGGCCTCTATGGCTACACCTTC | CASTKGGGLYGYTF
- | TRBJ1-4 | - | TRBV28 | TGTGCCAGCAGTTACCCGGGAGGGAGAAATGAAAAACTGTTTTTT | CASSYPGGRNEKLFF
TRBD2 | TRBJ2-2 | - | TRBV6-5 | TGTGCCAGCAGTACGGGAGGCTTCACCGGGGAGCTGTTTTTT | CASSTGGFTGELFF
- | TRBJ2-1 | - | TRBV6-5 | TGTGCCAGCAGTTACGAGCTAGCGCCCGACAATGAGCAGTTCTTC | CASSYELAPDNEQFF
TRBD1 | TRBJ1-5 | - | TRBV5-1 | TGCGCCAGCAGCTTGGACGGACAGGGTAATCAGCCCCAGCATTTT | CASSLDGQGNQPQHF
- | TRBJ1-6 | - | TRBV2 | TGTGCCAGCAGTCAAAACTCGCAGGTTGTAAATTCACCCCTCCACTTT | CASSQNSQVVNSPLHF
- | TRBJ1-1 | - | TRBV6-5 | TGTGCCAGCAAGGACACAGGGATGAACACTGAAGCTTTCTTT | CASKDTGMNTEAFF
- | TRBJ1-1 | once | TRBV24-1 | TGTGCCACCAGTGATGTAGCGAACACTGAAGCTTTCTTT | CATSDVANTEAFF
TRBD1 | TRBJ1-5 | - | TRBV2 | TGTGCCAGCAGACATCAGGGGGCTTCGTGGGGCAATCAGCCCCAGCATTTT | CASRHQGASWGNQPQHF
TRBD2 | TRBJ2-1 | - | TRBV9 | TGTGCCAGCAGCGTTAGCGGGGGTTGGGATGAGCAGTTCTTC | CASSVSGGWDEQFF
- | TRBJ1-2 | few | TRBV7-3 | TGTGCCAGCAGCCGAGGGAAGGCGGACTATGGCTACACCTTC | CASSRGKADYGYTF
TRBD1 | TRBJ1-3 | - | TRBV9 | TGTGCCAGCAGCACGGGACAGGGTGGAAACACCATATATTTT | CASSTGQGGNTIYF
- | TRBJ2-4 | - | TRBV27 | TGTGCCAGCAGTTCACTGATGGGACAAGAAAAAAACATTCAGTACTTC | CASSSLMGQEKNIQYF
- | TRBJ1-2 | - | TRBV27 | TGTGCCAGCAGTCCCAGGGGTCGGGGTTTGGAGTCGAACTATGGCTACACCTTC | CASSPRGRGLESNYGYTF
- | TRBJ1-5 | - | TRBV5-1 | TGCGCCAGCAGCTTGGGGGGGGGACAGCCCCAGCATTTT | CASSLGGGQPQHF
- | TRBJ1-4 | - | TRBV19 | TGTGCCAGTAGTATAGCGTTAAATGAAAAACTGTTTTTT | CASSIALNEKLFF
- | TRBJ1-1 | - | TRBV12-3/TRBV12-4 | TGTGCCAGCAGTTTGACTAATCGGGAAGCTTTCTTT | CASSLTNREAFF
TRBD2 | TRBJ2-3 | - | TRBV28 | TGTGCCAGCAGCCCCGTCCTTGGTTTAGCGGGGGACACAGATACGCAGTATTTT | CASSPVLGLAGDTDTQYF
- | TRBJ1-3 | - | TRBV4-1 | TGCGCCAGCAGCCAGGGAGTCTCTGGAAACACCATATATTTT | CASSQGVSGNTIYF
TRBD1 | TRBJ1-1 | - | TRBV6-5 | TGTGCCAGCAGTTGGGACAGGGGGTCCACTGAAGCTTTCTTT | CASSWDRGSTEAFF
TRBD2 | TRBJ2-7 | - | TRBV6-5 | TGTGCCAGAGGACTAGCGGGGGGGCCCTCCTACGAGCAGTACTTC | CARGLAGGPSYEQYF
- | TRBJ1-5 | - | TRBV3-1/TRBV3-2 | TGTGCCAGCAGCCAAGCCGATCAGCCCCAGCATTTT | CASSQADQPQHF
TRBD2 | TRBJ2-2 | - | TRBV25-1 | TGTGCCAGCCGTGGGGGGGGCACCGGGGAGCTGTTTTTT | CASRGGGTGELFF
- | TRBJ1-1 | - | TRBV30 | TGTGCCTGGAGGGGAACAGGGAACACTGAAGCTTTCTTT | CAWRGTGNTEAFF
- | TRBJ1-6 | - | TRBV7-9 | TGTGCCAGCAGTCTCGGGTTGGGACAAAATAATTCACCCCTCCACTTT | CASSLGLGQNNSPLHF
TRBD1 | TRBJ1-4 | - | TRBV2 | TGTGCCAGCAGTGCTGGGACAGGGCGGGAAAAACTGTTTTTT | CASSAGTGREKLFF
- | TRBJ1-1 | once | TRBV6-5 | TGTGCCAGCAGTTACACGGGGCGGGGGACTGAAGCTTTCTTT | CASSYTGRGTEAFF
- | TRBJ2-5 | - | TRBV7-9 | TGTGCCAGCAGCTTAGCGCGAGAAGAGACCCAGTACTTC | CASSLAREETQYF
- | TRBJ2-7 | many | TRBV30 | TGTGCCTGGAGCCTAACAGGGAGCGAGCAGTACTTC | CAWSLTGSEQYF
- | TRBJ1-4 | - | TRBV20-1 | TGCAGTGCCCCGACTAATGAAAAACTGTTTTTT | CSAPTNEKLFF
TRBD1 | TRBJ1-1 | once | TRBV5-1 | TGCGCCAGCAGCTATGGACAGGCGAACACTGAAGCTTTCTTT | CASSYGQANTEAFF